Listed below are T cell receptor beta chains from one sample, sequenced in a study of cytomegalovirus exposure and HLA in healthy donors. Profiled with immunoSEQ multiplex PCR; TCRdb holds only in-frame clones, not every one. The table shows about 85,000 clones, with roughly 80% occurring only once. The sequencing sample was made of PBMCs. The receptors were sampled from a woman in her forties or fifties in good health and CMV-seropositive. Each CDR3 is given with its conserved first and last residue. D genes are given only for firm matches. Clone size appears in some rows only: once, few, many, or a class for an expanded clone.

D	V	size	J	DNA	CDR3
.	TRBV6-5	few	TRBJ2-1	TGTGCCAGCAGTTACCTCCTGGCGCAGTTCTTC	CASSYLLAQFF
.	TRBV2	.	TRBJ1-5	TGTGCCAGCACTATTGGCAATCAGCCCCAGCATTTT	CASTIGNQPQHF
.	TRBV7-8	.	TRBJ2-2	TGTGCCAGCAGCTTAGTAAAGGGGATCGGGGAGCTGTTTTTT	CASSLVKGIGELFF
TRBD2	TRBV13	.	TRBJ2-1	TGTGCCAGCAGACCGGGACTAGCGGGACTGATGGGAAGGAATGAGCAGTTCTTC	CASRPGLAGLMGRNEQFF
.	TRBV29-1	.	TRBJ1-5	TGCAGCGTTTTGGTTTCAGGGCAGGGTGGAAATAGCAATCAGCCCCAGCATTTT	CSVLVSGQGGNSNQPQHF
.	TRBV7-9	.	TRBJ2-1	TGTGCCAGCAGCTTAGCCGGGGGCAATGAGCAGTTCTTC	CASSLAGGNEQFF
TRBD1	TRBV29-1	.	TRBJ1-2	TGCAGCGTTGAAAGACAGGGATCTAACTATGGCTACACCTTC	CSVERQGSNYGYTF
.	TRBV30	once	TRBJ1-4	TGTGCCTGGAGTCAGGACAAAGAACTGTTTTTT	CAWSQDKELFF
TRBD2	TRBV19	.	TRBJ2-3	TGTGCCAGTAGTCCCTTAGCGGGAGGCACAGATACGCAGTATTTT	CASSPLAGGTDTQYF
TRBD1	TRBV7-2	.	TRBJ1-2	TGTGCCAGCAGCTCGGGACAGAACTATGGCTACACCTTC	CASSSGQNYGYTF
TRBD1	TRBV19	.	TRBJ1-2	TGTGCCAGTAGTCCGGACAGGGAATGGGGTGGCTACACCTTC	CASSPDREWGGYTF
TRBD2	TRBV5-4	.	TRBJ2-1	TGTGCCAGCAGCTTGGACCCCGGGACTAGGGGAAACAATGAGCAGTTCTTC	CASSLDPGTRGNNEQFF
.	TRBV6-1	.	TRBJ1-2	TGTGCCAGCAGTCCCGACAGGATGTCCCTCTATGGCTACACCTTC	CASSPDRMSLYGYTF
.	TRBV19	.	TRBJ1-5	TGTGCCAGTAGTATTGTACATAGCAATCAGCCCCAGCATTTT	CASSIVHSNQPQHF
.	TRBV27	.	TRBJ1-3	TGTGCCAGCAGTTTTAGGGGAGGTGGAAACACCATATATTTT	CASSFRGGGNTIYF
TRBD2	TRBV5-1	.	TRBJ2-3	TGCGCCAGCAGCCTCGGCACTACTAGCGGGAGAACAGATACGCAGTATTTT	CASSLGTTSGRTDTQYF
.	TRBV5-3	.	TRBJ1-2	TGTGCCAGAAGCCCCCGGACTACAATTGAGAACTATGGCTACACCTTC	CARSPRTTIENYGYTF
.	TRBV10-3	.	TRBJ2-5	TGTGCCATCAGTAAGGCGGTACGAGAGACCCAGTACTTC	CAISKAVRETQYF
.	TRBV11-2	.	TRBJ2-7	TGTGCCAGCAGCTCGGGGGACGAGCAGTACTTC	CASSSGDEQYF
TRBD1	TRBV6-1	.	TRBJ1-2	TGTGCCAGCACCCCCCGCGGGACAGGGGATCGAGGCTACACCTTC	CASTPRGTGDRGYTF
.	TRBV30	.	TRBJ1-2	TGTGCCTGGAGAGGGGATGGCTACACCTTC	CAWRGDGYTF
.	TRBV7-9	few	TRBJ2-7	TGTGCCAGCAGCTTAGGGTTAGGGGCGAATTCCTACGAGCAGTACTTC	CASSLGLGANSYEQYF
TRBD1	TRBV5-1	.	TRBJ1-2	TGCGCCAGCAGCTATGGACAGGGAGTAGGCTACACCTTC	CASSYGQGVGYTF
.	TRBV9	.	TRBJ1-1	TGTGCCAGCAGCGTAGGAGGGGGGGGGAGCACTGAAGCTTTCTTT	CASSVGGGGSTEAFF
.	TRBV6-5	.	TRBJ1-5	TGTGCCAGCAGGTTAGCCCCGGGGGGCAATCAGCCCCAGCATTTT	CASRLAPGGNQPQHF
.	TRBV9	.	TRBJ2-3	TGTGCCAGCAGCACTACAGGAGATACGCAGTATTTT	CASSTTGDTQYF
.	TRBV11-2	.	TRBJ1-1	TGTGCCAGCAGCTTCGCAGGGCGGAACACTGAAGCTTTCTTT	CASSFAGRNTEAFF
.	TRBV5-6	.	TRBJ1-2	TGTGCCAGCAGCTTAGTAGAGGACTATGGCTACACCTTC	CASSLVEDYGYTF
.	TRBV2	.	TRBJ2-5	TGTGCCAGCAGTGTGACCGGGGAGACCCAGTACTTC	CASSVTGETQYF
.	TRBV7-9	few	TRBJ2-3	TGTGCCAGCAGCTTAGATAACGGGGCAGATACGCAGTATTTT	CASSLDNGADTQYF
TRBD2	TRBV2	.	TRBJ2-5	TGTGCCAGCAGTACGGACCTTGGGACTAGCGGGGACCAAGAGACCCAGTACTTC	CASSTDLGTSGDQETQYF
.	TRBV11-2	.	TRBJ1-6	TGTGCCAGCAGCTTAGGTACAGGGACACTAGGGTCACCCCTCCACTTT	CASSLGTGTLGSPLHF
.	TRBV7-8	.	TRBJ1-5	TGTGCCAGCAGCTTAGAACGGGGGATTGGTAGGCCCCAGCATTTT	CASSLERGIGRPQHF
.	TRBV9	.	TRBJ1-2	TGTGCCAGCAGCGTAGAGACAGGCGCTTCCTATGGCTACACCTTC	CASSVETGASYGYTF
TRBD1	TRBV7-8	.	TRBJ1-2	TGTGCCAGCAGCTTAGGGACAGGAGGTGGCTACACCTTC	CASSLGTGGGYTF
TRBD1	TRBV28	.	TRBJ1-2	TGTGCCAGCAGTTCGGGACAGGGGGAAGGGTTGGACACCTTC	CASSSGQGEGLDTF
.	TRBV6-5	.	TRBJ1-5	TGTGCCAGCAGTTATAGGGCAGGGAGCAATCAGCCCCAGCATTTT	CASSYRAGSNQPQHF
.	TRBV2	few	TRBJ1-4	TGTGCCAGCGGCCGGGACAAGGATGAAAAACTGTTTTTT	CASGRDKDEKLFF
TRBD2	TRBV5-4	.	TRBJ2-3	TGTGCCAGCAGCCGGCCGACTAGCGGAGCAACAGATACGCAGTATTTT	CASSRPTSGATDTQYF
TRBD1	TRBV10-3	.	TRBJ1-1	TGTGCCACGGACAACAGGGGGACTGAAGCTTTCTTT	CATDNRGTEAFF
TRBD2	TRBV9	few	TRBJ2-1	TGTGCCAGCAGCACCCGACTAGCGGGGGCTCACAATGAGCAGTTCTTC	CASSTRLAGAHNEQFF
TRBD2	TRBV5-4	.	TRBJ2-3	TGTGCCAGCATGTCCTCCAGCGGGACCCGAAGCACAGATACGCAGTATTTT	CASMSSSGTRSTDTQYF
TRBD2	TRBV5-4	.	TRBJ2-3	TGTGCCAGCAGCTTGTTGACTAGCGGGAGGGGGGTGACAGATACGCAGTATTTT	CASSLLTSGRGVTDTQYF
TRBD2	TRBV2	.	TRBJ2-3	TGTGCCAGCAGTGAGACTAGCGGGGGGGCCACGCAGTATTTT	CASSETSGGATQYF